A single sample is the source of the 27 T cell receptor beta chains below, sequenced in a study of T cell clones after liver transplantation. Produced via immunoSEQ multiplex PCR; TCRdb's table is partial and in-frame only. The sample has approximately 65,000 clones, over 90% seen once. Here the sequenced sample was CD4+ T cells from blood, taken nearly 26 months after liver transplant. These receptors originate from a human patient who received a liver transplant. Some T cells may be the graft donor's.

This chain connects TRBV15 to TRBJ2-2, with no clear D. Germline values: CDR1 LNHNV, CDR2 YYDKDF (reference sequence). CDR3 length equals 15 residues. V dropped 1 base and J dropped 2 bases, with 8 bases sitting between them. The CDR3 DNA reads as TGTGCCACCAGCAGAGCTCAGTATAACACCGGGGAGCTGTTTTTT. This sequence encodes CATSRAQYNTGELFF.

The rearrangement uses TRBV28 and TRBJ2-1; 14 bases map to TRBD2. Germline CDR1 and CDR2: MDHEN and SYDVKM. The CDR3 sequence is 17 residues long. V lost 5 bases and J lost 9; bases outside the gene matches: 12. CDR3 nucleotides: TGTGCCAGCAGTGCATCCTCCGGGACTAGCGGGAGAGGTGAGCAGTTCTTC. Translated, it gives CASSASSGTSGRGEQFF.

This chain links TRBV9 with TRBJ2-3; weak D call: TRBD1 (6 bases). Trimming took 0 bases from V and 5 from J, leaving 10 bases between them. Germline V lookup: CDR1 SGDLS, CDR2 YYNGEE. This CDR3 comprises 14 residues. The CDR3 here is CASSVARGIDTQYF. The CDR3 nucleotides are TGTGCCAGCAGCGTAGCCAGGGGTATAGATACGCAGTATTTT. The whole variable domain, remainder taken from reference TRBV9 and TRBJ2-3, is DSGVTQTPKHLITATGQRVTLRCSPRSGDLSVYWYQQSLDQGLQFLIQYYNGEERAKGNILERFSAQQFPDLHSELNLSSLELGDSALYFCASSVARGIDTQYFGPGTRLTVL.

The chain employs TRBV5-1 and TRBJ2-7; D assignment may be TRBD1 or TRBD2 (5 bases each). There are 13 residues in the CDR3. V was cut by 2 bases and J by 2 bases, with 8 bases left in between. Germline loops: CDR1 SGHRS, CDR2 YFSETQ. As DNA, the CDR3 is TGCGCCAGCAGCTTCCGGGACCCCTACGAGCAGTACTTC. Its translation is CASSFRDPYEQYF.

J is TRBJ2-7 and V is TRBV11-2, with 10 nucleotides matching TRBD2. After removal of 4 bases from V and 4 bases from J, the junction contained 16 bases not matched to a gene. The CDR3 extends over 18 amino acids. CDR1 is SGHAT, CDR2 FQNNGV, per germline. The CDR3 sequence is CASSSDFPPGLAVYEQYF. In DNA, the CDR3 is TGTGCCAGCAGCTCCGATTTTCCTCCAGGACTAGCGGTTTACGAGCAGTACTTC.

The chain employs TRBV28 and TRBJ2-2, with 10 bases that match TRBD2. J was trimmed by 3 bases and V by 3 bases; bases with no gene match: 4. CDR3 length: 16 residues. Germline V gene lookup returns CDR1 MDHEN and CDR2 SYDVKM. The DNA of the CDR3 is TGTGCCAGCAGTTTTCTACTAGCGGGATACACCGGGGAGCTGTTTTTT. Residues: CASSFLLAGYTGELFF.

The J gene is TRBJ1-1, the V gene TRBV28; 9 nucleotides align to TRBD1. Germline CDR1 and CDR2: MDHEN and SYDVKM. J lost 4 bases, V lost 2 bases, and 5 bases had no gene match. This CDR3 contains 15 residues. The CDR3 nucleotides read TGTGCCAGCAGTTTAGCGACAGGGGGGGCCACTGAAGCTTTCTTT. It encodes CASSLATGGATEAFF.

The rearrangement joins TRBV18 to TRBJ1-1, with D possibly being TRBD1 (6 bases). The V gene's germline CDR1 is KGHSH and CDR2 LQKENI. This CDR3 spans 17 amino acids. Trimming stripped 3 bases from V and 0 bases from J, with 17 bases between. In DNA, the CDR3 is TGTGCCAGCTCACCTAAAAACAGGGAGATCCTGAACACTGAAGCTTTCTTT. Protein: CASSPKNREILNTEAFF.

The gene calls are TRBV5-5 and TRBJ1-5; possible D gene TRBD1, 6 bases. Germline loops: CDR1 SGHKS, CDR2 YYEKEE (reference sequence). The CDR3 covers 16 residues. V shed 0 bases and J shed 4 bases, with 14 bases lying between them. As DNA, the CDR3 is TGTGCCAGCAGCTTGGACAGGGAAAGGGGGAATCAGCCCCAGCATTTT. Translated, it gives CASSLDRERGNQPQHF.

There are a few counts of this clone. The chain carries TRBV11-2 and TRBJ1-5; D is ambiguous. Trimming removed 4 bases at V and 4 bases at J, with 5 bases between. The CDR3 totals 12 residues. Germline V gives CDR1 SGHAT, CDR2 FQNNGV. The CDR3 coding sequence is TGTGCCAGCAGCTCGATGAATCAGCCCCAGCATTTT. Its translation is CASSSMNQPQHF.

J is TRBJ2-1 and V is TRBV11-3; 10 bases are shared with TRBD2. The CDR3 length is 17 residues. Trimming cost V 1 base and J 9 bases; bases outside gene matches: 12. Germline V CDR1 and CDR2: SGHNT, YENEEA. The CDR3: CASSLGGVAGGKGEQFF. The DNA of the CDR3 is TGTGCCAGCAGCTTAGGTGGGGTAGCGGGAGGTAAGGGTGAGCAGTTCTTC.

In this sample, this clone turned up once. This chain connects TRBV6-5 to TRBJ2-7, with 10 positions matching TRBD2. The germline V gene encodes CDR1 MNHEY and CDR2 SVGAGI. V lost 8 bases, J lost 2 bases, and 6 bases stayed unmatched. The CDR3 covers 14 residues. In DNA, the CDR3 is TGTGCCAGCCGAGTAGCGGGAGGTCCCTACGAGCAGTACTTC. As protein: CASRVAGGPYEQYF.

The chain links TRBV7-9 to TRBJ2-7, with 7 positions matching TRBD1. The V segment lost 3 bases and the J segment 3 bases; nucleotides outside the gene matches: 5. The CDR3 is made up of 14 amino acids. The germline gives CDR1 SEHNR, CDR2 FQNEAQ (reference sequence). The CDR3 loop is CASSFTGTDYEQYF. The CDR3, as DNA: TGTGCCAGCAGCTTCACCGGGACAGACTACGAGCAGTACTTC.

The J gene is TRBJ2-7, the V gene TRBV15, with a tentative D call TRBD1 (6 bases). V was clipped by 0 bases and J by 0 bases, with 9 bases between them. CDR3 length equals 15 residues. The germline CDR1 and CDR2 sequences are LNHNV and YYDKDF (reference sequence). The CDR3 sequence: CATSRDDRRSYEQYF. CDR3 bases: TGTGCCACCAGCAGAGATGACAGGCGCTCCTACGAGCAGTACTTC.

The rearrangement joins TRBV7-2 to TRBJ2-5, with TRBD2 identical over 15 bases. With 8 bases clipped from V and 5 bases from J, the junction kept 6 bases outside the gene matches. Per germline, CDR1 SGHTA and CDR2 FQGNSA. This CDR3 spans 15 amino acids. The CDR3 DNA reads TGTGCCAGCTCCGGACTAGCGGGAGGGGGGGAGACCCAGTACTTC. It translates to CASSGLAGGGETQYF.

The chain carries TRBV11-2 and TRBJ1-3; TRBD1 aligns across 8 bases. CDR3 length: 13 amino acids. Per the germline V gene, CDR1 is SGHAT and CDR2 is FQNNGV. With V trimmed by 7 bases and J by 9 bases, 8 bases remained unmatched. In nucleotides, the CDR3 is TGTGCCAGCACCCCATCCCAGGGGGCCACCATATATTTT. It codes for CASTPSQGATIYF.

This clone was seen once. The chain joins TRBV21-1 to TRBJ1-1. TRBV21-1 constitutes a pseudogene. The CDR3 has 14 residues. CDR3 DNA sequence: TGTGCCAGCAGCAATAGACGGGGGATGGCTGAAGCTTTCTTT. As protein: CASSNRRGMAEAFF.

The chain is built from TRBV7-9 and TRBJ1-2; no reliable D call. Trimming cost V 5 bases and J 6 bases, with 10 bases left between them. The CDR3 is 12 residues long. Germline CDR1 is SEHNR and CDR2 is FQNEAQ (reference sequence). CDR3 loop: CASSRDGNGYTF. CDR3 DNA: TGTGCCAGCAGCCGAGACGGCAATGGCTACACCTTC.

This clone is a singleton in its sample. The CDR3 reads CASSLQGAGSDTQYF. CDR3 bases: TGTGCCAGCAGCTTACAGGGGGCAGGTTCAGATACGCAGTATTTT. The chain is built from TRBV7-3 and TRBJ2-3; TRBD1 matches 8 bases. CDR3 length: 15 amino acids. Germline V gene data show CDR1 as SGHTA and CDR2 as FQGTGA. Trimming took 2 bases from V and 4 from J; bases not matched to a gene: 5.

The CDR3 spells CARRRGVCNYGYTF. The DNA for the CDR3 is TGTGCCAGGAGAAGGGGGGTATGCAACTATGGCTACACCTTC. The V call is TRBV19, the J call TRBJ1-2; TRBD1 is a possible D gene (6 bases). Trimming took 9 bases from V and 2 from J, leaving 16 bases between them. Germline lookup yields CDR1 LNHDA and CDR2 SQIVND (reference sequence). The CDR3 loop spans 14 amino acids.

In DNA, the CDR3 is TGTGCCAGCAGCCGACGGACAGGTGGGAGTTACGAGCAGTACTTC. This translates into CASSRRTGGSYEQYF. This chain joins TRBV13 and TRBJ2-5, with 7 bases matching TRBD1. Judging by the DNA end, TRBJ2-7 fits better; the J call may be wrong. CDR1 is PRHDT, CDR2 FYEKMQ, per germline (reference sequence). CDR3 length: 15 amino acids.

The J gene is TRBJ2-3, the V gene TRBV7-2, with TRBD2 identical over 7 bases. CDR3 length: 15 amino acids. CDR1 SGHTA and CDR2 FQGNSA come from the germline V gene. Trimming at V came to 2 bases and at J to 2 bases, leaving 4 bases not matched to a gene. The CDR3 loop reads CASSLRLADTDTQYF. The CDR3 region has the DNA TGTGCCAGCAGCTTACGGCTAGCGGACACAGATACGCAGTATTTT.

This sequence joins TRBV28 and TRBJ2-3; TRBD2 aligns across 11 bases. CDR3 length: 16 amino acids. Germline V gene data show CDR1 as MDHEN and CDR2 as SYDVKM. The junction had 13 bases not matched to a gene; V was cut back by 8 bases and J by 6 bases. The chain's CDR3 is CASGLAGGIHKDTQYF. DNA for the CDR3: TGTGCCAGCGGGCTAGCGGGAGGTATTCACAAGGATACGCAGTATTTT.

The rearrangement links TRBV7-9 to TRBJ1-1; the D is unclear. V dropped 2 bases and J dropped 1 base, with 5 bases sitting between them. CDR1 is SEHNR and CDR2 is FQNEAQ in the germline V gene (reference sequence). The CDR3 length is 13 residues. The CDR3 region is CASSLSSNTEAFF. The CDR3 DNA reads TGTGCCAGCAGCTTATCATCGAACACTGAAGCTTTCTTT.

This clone was picked up one time. This sequence joins TRBV7-2 and TRBJ1-1; D is unclear. CDR3 length equals 13 residues. V lost 6 bases and J 2 bases, leaving 10 bases between the germline ends. Germline assignment: CDR1 SGHTA and CDR2 FQGNSA. The CDR3 DNA reads as TGTGCCAGCAGTCCCGGTCGAAACACTGAAGCTTTCTTT. Its translation: CASSPGRNTEAFF.

The chain employs TRBV27 and TRBJ1-6; unclear D gene. The CDR3 length is 15 residues. V lost 6 bases and J 2 bases, leaving 11 bases between the germline ends. Germline V gene data show CDR1 as MNHEY and CDR2 as SMNVEV (reference sequence). The CDR3 is CASRLGKPYNSPLHF. The CDR3 nucleotides read TGTGCCAGCAGACTCGGAAAGCCCTATAATTCACCCCTCCACTTT.

This clone was picked up a small number of times. For the CDR3, the DNA is TGTGCCAGCAGCTTGTATCCAAGATCTGGAAACACCATATATTTT. It specifies CASSLYPRSGNTIYF. The V and J genes are TRBV5-8 and TRBJ1-3; D not resolved. The V and J ends lost 1 base and 1 base respectively, with 9 bases between them. Germline V gives CDR1 SGHTS, CDR2 YDEGEE. CDR3 length: 15 amino acids.